Sequencing of this T cell receptor beta chain was carried out in a study of T cells after yellow fever vaccination. This CDR3 contains 14 residues. The ends lost 5 bases at V and 6 bases at J; junction bases unmatched: 5. CDR1 and CDR2 from the germline V gene are SGHTA and FQGNSA. MiXCR, applied by TCRdb to the 5' RACE reads, yields one record per CDR3 protein. The sample comprises around 320,000 distinct CDR3 sequences, about 10% of which are singletons, and approximately 3% rests with the top ten. In this sample, this clonotype turned up a few times. The specimen was CD4+ T cells sorted from PBMCs, collected 45 days after the yellow fever booster vaccination. The receptor was isolated from a man in his late teens or twenties who received the YFV17D yellow fever vaccine. The chain carries TRBV7-2 and TRBJ1-5; 9 bases line up with TRBD1. CDR3 bases: TGTGCCAGCAGCCTGGGACAGGGCCCTCAGCCCCAGCATTTT. Protein product: CASSLGQGPQPQHF.